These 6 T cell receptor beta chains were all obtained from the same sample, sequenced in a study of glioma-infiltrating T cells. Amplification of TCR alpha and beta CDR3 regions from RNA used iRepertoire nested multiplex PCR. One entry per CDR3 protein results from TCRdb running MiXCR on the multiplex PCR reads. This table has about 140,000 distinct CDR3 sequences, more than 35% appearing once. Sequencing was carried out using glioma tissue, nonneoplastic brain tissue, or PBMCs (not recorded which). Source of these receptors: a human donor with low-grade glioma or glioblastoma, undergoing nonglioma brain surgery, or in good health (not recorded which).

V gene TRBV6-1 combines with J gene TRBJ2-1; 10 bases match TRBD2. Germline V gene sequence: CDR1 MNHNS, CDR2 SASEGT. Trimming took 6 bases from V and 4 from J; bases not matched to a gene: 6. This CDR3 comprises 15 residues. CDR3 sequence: CASSSWTSGYNEQFF. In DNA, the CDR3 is TGTGCCAGCAGCTCATGGACTAGCGGTTACAATGAGCAGTTCTTC.

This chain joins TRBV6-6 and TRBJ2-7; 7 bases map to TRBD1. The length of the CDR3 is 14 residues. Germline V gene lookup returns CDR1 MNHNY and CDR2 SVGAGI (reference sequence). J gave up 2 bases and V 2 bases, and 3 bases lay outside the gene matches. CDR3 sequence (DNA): TGTGCCAGCAGTTACCTTCAGGGGGCCTACGAGCAGTACTTC. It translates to CASSYLQGAYEQYF.

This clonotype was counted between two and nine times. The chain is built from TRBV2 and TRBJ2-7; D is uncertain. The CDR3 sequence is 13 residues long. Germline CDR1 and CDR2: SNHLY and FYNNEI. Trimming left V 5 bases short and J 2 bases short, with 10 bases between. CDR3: CASSIDVAYEQYF. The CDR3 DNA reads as TGTGCCAGCAGTATAGACGTAGCCTACGAGCAGTACTTC.

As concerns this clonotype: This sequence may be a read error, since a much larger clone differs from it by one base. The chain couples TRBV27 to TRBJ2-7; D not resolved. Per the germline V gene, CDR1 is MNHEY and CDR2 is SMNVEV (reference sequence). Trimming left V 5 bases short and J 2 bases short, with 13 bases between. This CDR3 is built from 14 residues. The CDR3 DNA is TGTGCCAGCAGTCCCCGTGGGTTCACCTACGAGCAGTACTTC. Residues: CASSPRGFTYEQYF.

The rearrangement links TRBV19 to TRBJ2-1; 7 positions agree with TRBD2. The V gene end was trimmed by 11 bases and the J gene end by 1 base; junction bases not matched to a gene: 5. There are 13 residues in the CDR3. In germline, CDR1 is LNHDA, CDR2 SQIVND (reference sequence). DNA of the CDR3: TGTGCCCAAGGGAGGGTGTCCTACAATGAGCAGTTCTTC. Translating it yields CAQGRVSYNEQFF.

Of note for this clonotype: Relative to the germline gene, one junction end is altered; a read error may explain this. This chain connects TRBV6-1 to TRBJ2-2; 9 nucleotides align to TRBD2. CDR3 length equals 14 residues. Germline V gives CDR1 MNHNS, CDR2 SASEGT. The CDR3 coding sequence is TGTGCCAGCAGGACTAGCGGCAACACCAGGGAGCTGTTTTTT. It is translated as CASRTSGNTRELFF.